This T cell receptor (beta chain) comes out of a study of regulatory T cells in long-lasting Graves disease. Germline CDR1 and CDR2: LNHNV and YYDKDF (reference sequence). The V gene end was trimmed by 3 bases and the J gene end by 7 bases; junction bases not matched to a gene: 13. This CDR3 region has 16 residues. In regard to this clonotype: Its antigen is not known.

CDR3-region Arm-PCR and iRepertoire HTBI primers produced the TCR beta libraries. Via MiXCR, TCRdb re-called the multiplex PCR reads, giving one row per CDR3 protein. The data show a few hundred thousand distinct CDR3 sequences, roughly 21% seen once. As for time point: persistent/refractory GD, antithyroid drugs over 5 years with positive TRAb. Making the TCR library involved RNA that had been extracted from PBMCs. Graves' disease diagnosis relied on American Thyroid Association guidelines. Study outcomes and limitations: Persistent disease samples used TRBV28, TRBJ1-2 and TRBJ2-5 preferentially. Sample size was small, which may have lowered accuracy.

The chain is built from TRBV15 and TRBJ2-7, with TRBD2 matching over 9 bases. The material sequenced was peripheral blood mononuclear cells (PBMCs), taken when the disease was refractory, from a patient treated with antithyroid drugs. The receptor's source is a female donor with Graves disease. CDR3 nucleotide sequence: TGTGCCACCAGCAGCCCCTGGCGGGAGGGCCGGGATGAGCAGTACTTC. It specifies CATSSPWREGRDEQYF.